This T cell receptor beta chain comes out of a study of blood T cell repertoires in COVID-19. Profiling relied on immunoSEQ multiplex PCR, and the TCRdb table lists in-frame clones only, not all of them. The data show 75,000 to 90,000 clones, with over 70% seen just once and around 10% held by the top ten. The V end lost 2 bases, the J end lost 5 bases, and 17 bases lay between the germline ends. CDR1 is SGHAT, CDR2 FQNNGV, per germline. CDR3 length: 16 residues. This clone was seen just once. The sample was peripheral blood. The chain links TRBV11-2 to TRBJ2-3; tentative D call: TRBD2 (6 bases). The sequence was obtained from an elderly man with acute or convalescent COVID-19. The CDR3 DNA sequence: TGTGCCAGCAGCTTACGGAGGGTCCTATTAGGAGATACGCAGTATTTT. This codes for CASSLRRVLLGDTQYF.